The rows below give T cell receptor beta chains drawn from one sample of a study of blood T cell repertoires in COVID-19. Sequencing was performed with immunoSEQ multiplex PCR; in TCRdb, only in-frame clones are kept and a portion is missing. Counted here are under 450,000 clones, over 65% occurring once; the ten biggest clones make up more than 0.95%. Sequences were obtained from peripheral blood. The receptors originated from a human donor with acute or convalescent COVID-19. The donor label of this sample is uncertain. CDR3s include the opening cysteine and the closing phenylalanine or tryptophan. The D gene is left open where the match is weak. Expanded clones get a size class; other rows say once, few or many, or leave the size out.

D: .; J: TRBJ1-2; V: TRBV5-1; size: .; CDR3: CASSRGGPYGYTF; DNA: TGCGCCAGCAGCCGCGGGGGGCCCTATGGCTACACCTTC
D: TRBD2; J: TRBJ2-1; V: TRBV30; size: .; CDR3: CAYRSAGTSIF; DNA: TGTGCCTACCGCTCCGCCGGGACTAGCATCTTC
D: .; J: TRBJ2-1; V: TRBV12-3/TRBV12-4; size: once; CDR3: CASSIVNSNEQFF; DNA: TGTGCCAGCAGTATCGTTAACTCCAATGAGCAGTTCTTC
D: .; J: TRBJ1-5; V: TRBV10-2; size: .; CDR3: CASSAKGTPYQPQHF; DNA: TGCGCCAGCAGTGCCAAAGGGACACCCTATCAGCCCCAGCATTTT
D: TRBD1; J: TRBJ2-7; V: TRBV2; size: .; CDR3: CASSERGRREYF; DNA: TGTGCCAGCAGTGAAAGGGGGCGAAGGGAGTACTTC
D: TRBD1; J: TRBJ2-7; V: TRBV6-1; size: few; CDR3: CASSERPGTGGKPYEQYF; DNA: TGTGCCAGCAGTGAAAGGCCGGGGACAGGGGGAAAACCTTACGAGCAGTACTTC
D: TRBD2; J: TRBJ2-1; V: TRBV29-1; size: .; CDR3: CSSGGLAGGVPGNEQFF; DNA: TGCAGCTCGGGGGGGCTAGCGGGAGGAGTCCCGGGGAATGAGCAGTTCTTC
D: TRBD1; J: TRBJ1-2; V: TRBV2; size: .; CDR3: CASSPFLQGVHGYTF; DNA: TGTGCCAGCAGTCCTTTCCTACAGGGGGTACATGGCTACACCTTC
D: TRBD2; J: TRBJ2-1; V: TRBV5-5; size: once; CDR3: CASSEGLAGVPPPKQFF; DNA: TGTGCCAGCAGCGAGGGACTAGCGGGAGTTCCTCCCCCCAAGCAGTTCTTC
D: TRBD1; J: TRBJ1-6; V: TRBV5-6; size: .; CDR3: CASSLSAGGRSPLHF; DNA: TGTGCCAGCAGCTTGTCGGCAGGGGGCCGATCACCCCTCCACTTT